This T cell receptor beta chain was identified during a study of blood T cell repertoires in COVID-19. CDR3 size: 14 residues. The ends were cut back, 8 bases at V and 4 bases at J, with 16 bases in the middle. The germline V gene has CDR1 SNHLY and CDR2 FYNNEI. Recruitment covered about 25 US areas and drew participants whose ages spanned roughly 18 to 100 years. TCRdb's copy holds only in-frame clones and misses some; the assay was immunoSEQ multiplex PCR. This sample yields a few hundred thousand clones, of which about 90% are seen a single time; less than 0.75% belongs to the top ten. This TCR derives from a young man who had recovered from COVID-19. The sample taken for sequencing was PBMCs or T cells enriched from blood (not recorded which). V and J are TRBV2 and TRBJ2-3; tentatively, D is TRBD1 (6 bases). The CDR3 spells CASRTGRSADTQYF. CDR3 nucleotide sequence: TGTGCCAGCCGTACAGGGCGTTCTGCAGATACGCAGTATTTT.